This is a list of T cell receptor beta chains from one sample in a study of early T cells in non-severe SARS-CoV-2 infection. TCRdb called the 5' RACE reads again in MiXCR, with one record for every CDR3 protein. The sample contains tens of thousands of distinct CDR3 sequences, 12% of which appear only once. Sequenced sample: whole blood. The receptors stem from an adult who was a healthcare worker with PCR-confirmed SARS-CoV-2 infection or an uninfected control (not recorded which). Each CDR3 is given with its conserved first and last residue. A D gene is named only where the DNA matches it firmly. Size is stated for part of the rows, as once, few or many counts, or as a class when the clone is expanded.

cdr3_nt cdr3_aa v_call clone_size d_call j_call
TGTGCCAGCAGCCCAGGGACAGGGGGCAATCAGCCCCAGCATTTT CASSPGTGGNQPQHF TRBV3-1 many TRBD1 TRBJ1-5
TGCGCCAGCAGCCAAGATAGGCGGGAGGCCAAATACAATGAGCAGTTCTTC CASSQDRREAKYNEQFF TRBV4-1 many TRBD2 TRBJ2-1
TGTGCCAGCAGCTCCGGGACAGGGTACTACGAGCAGTACTTC CASSSGTGYYEQYF TRBV2 many TRBD1 TRBJ2-7
TGCAGTGCTAGTTCCCCCGGACAGGCAACTTTTAGCAATCAGCCCCAGCATTTT CSASSPGQATFSNQPQHF TRBV20-1 . TRBD1 TRBJ1-5
TGCAGTGCTAGACTGGTTCAAAACATTCAGTACTTC CSARLVQNIQYF TRBV20-1 . . TRBJ2-4
TGTGCCAGCAGTTACAGGGGGAGGGCAAATGAGCAGTTCTTC CASSYRGRANEQFF TRBV6-2/TRBV6-3 . . TRBJ2-1
TGCAGTGCTAGGCTTGGCGGGAACGAGCAGTACTTC CSARLGGNEQYF TRBV20-1 . . TRBJ2-7
TGTGCCAGCAGACAACTATTGAACACCGGGGAGCTGTTTTTT CASRQLLNTGELFF TRBV7-9 . . TRBJ2-2
TGTGCCAGCAGTTATAGATCTAGCACAGATACGCAGTATTTT CASSYRSSTDTQYF TRBV6-9 . . TRBJ2-3
TGTGCCAGCAGCGTGGGACTAGCGGAATACGAGCAGTACTTC CASSVGLAEYEQYF TRBV7-9 few TRBD2 TRBJ2-7
TGTGCCAGCAGCTTAACGAGGGGCCATTATGGCTACACCTTC CASSLTRGHYGYTF TRBV7-3 . . TRBJ1-2
TGTGCCAGCAGCCCGCAGGGTACCTACTCTGGGGCCAACGTCCTGACTTTC CASSPQGTYSGANVLTF TRBV7-3 few . TRBJ2-6
TGTGCCAGCAGTCTGGACAGGGGTAGCAATCAGCCCCAGCATTTT CASSLDRGSNQPQHF TRBV28 few TRBD1 TRBJ1-5
TGTGCCAGCAGTTGGAACCCCGCGGAGCTGAGACTGTTTTTT CASSWNPAELRLFF TRBV6-2/TRBV6-3 once . TRBJ1-4
TGTGCCAGCAGTTCCAACAATGAGCAGTTCTTC CASSSNNEQFF TRBV27 . . TRBJ2-1
TGTGCCAGCAGTTTATCCAGGAATGGCAATGAGCAGTTCTTC CASSLSRNGNEQFF TRBV12-3/TRBV12-4 many . TRBJ2-1